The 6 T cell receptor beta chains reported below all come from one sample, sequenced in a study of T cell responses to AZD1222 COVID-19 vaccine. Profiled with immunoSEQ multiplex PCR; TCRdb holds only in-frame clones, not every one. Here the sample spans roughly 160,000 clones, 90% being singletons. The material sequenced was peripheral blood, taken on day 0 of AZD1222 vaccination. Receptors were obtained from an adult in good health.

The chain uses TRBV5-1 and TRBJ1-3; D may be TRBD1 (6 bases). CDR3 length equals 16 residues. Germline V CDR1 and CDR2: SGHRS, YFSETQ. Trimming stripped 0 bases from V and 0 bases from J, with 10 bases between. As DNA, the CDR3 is TGCGCCAGCAGCTTGGGCCAGGGGAGCTCTGGAAACACCATATATTTT. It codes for CASSLGQGSSGNTIYF.

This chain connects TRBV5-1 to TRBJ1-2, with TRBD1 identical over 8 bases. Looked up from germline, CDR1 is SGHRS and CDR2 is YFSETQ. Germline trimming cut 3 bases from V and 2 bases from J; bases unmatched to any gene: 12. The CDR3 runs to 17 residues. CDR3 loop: CASSSSTGVRSNYGYTF. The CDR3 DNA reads TGCGCCAGCAGCTCTTCGACAGGGGTGAGATCGAACTATGGCTACACCTTC.

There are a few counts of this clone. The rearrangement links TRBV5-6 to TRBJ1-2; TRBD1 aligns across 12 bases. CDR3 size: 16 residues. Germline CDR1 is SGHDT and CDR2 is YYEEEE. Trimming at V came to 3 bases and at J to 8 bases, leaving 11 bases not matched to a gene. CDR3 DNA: TGTGCCAGCAGCTACCCCCCCGGGACAGGGGGCCGGGGCTACACCTTC. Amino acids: CASSYPPGTGGRGYTF.

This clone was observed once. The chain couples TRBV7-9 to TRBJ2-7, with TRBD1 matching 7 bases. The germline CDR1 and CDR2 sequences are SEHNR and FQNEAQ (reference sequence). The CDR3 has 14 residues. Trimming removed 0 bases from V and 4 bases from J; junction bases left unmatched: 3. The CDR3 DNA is TGTGCCAGCAGCTTAGCGGGCAGGGGGTACGAGCAGTACTTC. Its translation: CASSLAGRGYEQYF.

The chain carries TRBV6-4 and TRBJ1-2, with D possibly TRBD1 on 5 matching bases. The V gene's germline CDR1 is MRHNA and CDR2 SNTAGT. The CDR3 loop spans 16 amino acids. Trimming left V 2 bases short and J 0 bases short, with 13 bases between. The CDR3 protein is CASSDHLAGPNYGYTF. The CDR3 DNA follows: TGTGCCAGCAGTGACCATTTGGCAGGGCCTAACTATGGCTACACCTTC.

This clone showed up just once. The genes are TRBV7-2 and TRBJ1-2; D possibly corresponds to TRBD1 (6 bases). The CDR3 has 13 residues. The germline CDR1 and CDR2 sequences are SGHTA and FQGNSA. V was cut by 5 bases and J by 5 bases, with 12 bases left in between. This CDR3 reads CASSPRQVYGYTF. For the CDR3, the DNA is TGTGCCAGCAGCCCTAGACAGGTATATGGCTACACCTTC.